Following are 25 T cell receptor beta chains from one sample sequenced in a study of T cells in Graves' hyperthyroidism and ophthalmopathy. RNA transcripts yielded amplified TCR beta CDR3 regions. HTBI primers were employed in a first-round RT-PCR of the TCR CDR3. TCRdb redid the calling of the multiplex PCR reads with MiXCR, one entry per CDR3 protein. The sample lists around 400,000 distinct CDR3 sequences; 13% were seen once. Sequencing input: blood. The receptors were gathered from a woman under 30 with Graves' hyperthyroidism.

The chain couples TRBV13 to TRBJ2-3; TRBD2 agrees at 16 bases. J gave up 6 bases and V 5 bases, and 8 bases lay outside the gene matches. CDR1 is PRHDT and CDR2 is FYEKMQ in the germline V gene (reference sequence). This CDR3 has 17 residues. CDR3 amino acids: CASSRMGLAGGPDTQYF. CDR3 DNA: TGTGCCAGCAGCAGAATGGGACTAGCGGGAGGGCCTGATACGCAGTATTTT.

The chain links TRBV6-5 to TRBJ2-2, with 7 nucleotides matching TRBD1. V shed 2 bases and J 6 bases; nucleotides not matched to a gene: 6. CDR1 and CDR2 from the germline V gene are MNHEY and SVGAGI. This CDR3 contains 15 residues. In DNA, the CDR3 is TGTGCCAGCAGTTACGAGACAGGGCGCGCCGGGGAGCTGTTTTTT. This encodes CASSYETGRAGELFF.

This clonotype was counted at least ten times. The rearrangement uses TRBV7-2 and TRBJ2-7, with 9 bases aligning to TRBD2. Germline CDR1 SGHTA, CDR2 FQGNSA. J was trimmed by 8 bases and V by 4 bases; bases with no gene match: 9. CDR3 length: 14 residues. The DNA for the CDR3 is TGTGCCAGCAGCTCGGGGGTAGCGGGAGAAAAGCAGTACTTC. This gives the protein CASSSGVAGEKQYF.

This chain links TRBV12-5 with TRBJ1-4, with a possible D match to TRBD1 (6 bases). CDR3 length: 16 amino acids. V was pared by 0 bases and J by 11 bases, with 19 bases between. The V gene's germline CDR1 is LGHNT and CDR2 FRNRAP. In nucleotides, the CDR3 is TGTGCTAGTGGTTTGGTATCACTCGGACAGCAGGGGAAACTGTTTTTT. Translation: CASGLVSLGQQGKLFF.

Here the CDR3 reads CASSVTPARVTGELFF. The CDR3 region has the DNA TGTGCCAGCAGCGTAACCCCAGCGCGGGTCACCGGGGAGCTGTTTTTT. The gene calls are TRBV9 and TRBJ2-2, with a tentative D call TRBD2 (5 bases). Germline CDR1 and CDR2: SGDLS and YYNGEE. Trimming took 1 base from V and 4 from J, leaving 14 bases between them. This CDR3 region has 16 residues.

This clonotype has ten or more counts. The CDR3 DNA sequence: TGTGCCAGCAGTAGCCACGGCGGAGAGACCCAGTACTTC. It codes for CASSSHGGETQYF. V is TRBV28 and J is TRBJ2-5; D remains unclear. Trimming cost V 5 bases and J 4 bases, with 11 bases left between them. The germline V gene has CDR1 MDHEN and CDR2 SYDVKM. The length of the CDR3 is 13 residues.

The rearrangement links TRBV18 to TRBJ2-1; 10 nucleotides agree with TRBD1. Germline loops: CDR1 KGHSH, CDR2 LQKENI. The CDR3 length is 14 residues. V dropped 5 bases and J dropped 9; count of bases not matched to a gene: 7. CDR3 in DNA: TGTGCCAGCTCATATGGTCGGACAGGGGGTGAGCAGTTCTTC. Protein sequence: CASSYGRTGGEQFF.

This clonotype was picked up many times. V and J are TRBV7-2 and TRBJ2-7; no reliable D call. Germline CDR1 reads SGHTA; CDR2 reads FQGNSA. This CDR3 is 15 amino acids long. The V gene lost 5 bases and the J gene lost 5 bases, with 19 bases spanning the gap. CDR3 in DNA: TGTGCCAGCAGCCCCCGTCCCGTGACGTCCGACGAGCAGTACTTC. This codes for CASSPRPVTSDEQYF.

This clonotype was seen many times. The CDR3 nucleotides are TGTGCCACCAAGGCCCGGACCACAGATACGCAGTATTTT. It specifies CATKARTTDTQYF. The chain links TRBV10-3 to TRBJ2-3; D not certain. Germline V CDR1 and CDR2: ENHRY, SYGVKD. CDR3 length: 13 residues. Trimming cost V 10 bases and J 2 bases, with 13 bases left between them.

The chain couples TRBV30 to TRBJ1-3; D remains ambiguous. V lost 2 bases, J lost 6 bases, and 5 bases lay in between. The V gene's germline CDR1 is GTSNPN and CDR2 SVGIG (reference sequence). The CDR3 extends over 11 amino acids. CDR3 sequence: CAWSQENTIYF. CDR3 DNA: TGTGCCTGGAGTCAAGAAAACACCATATATTTT.

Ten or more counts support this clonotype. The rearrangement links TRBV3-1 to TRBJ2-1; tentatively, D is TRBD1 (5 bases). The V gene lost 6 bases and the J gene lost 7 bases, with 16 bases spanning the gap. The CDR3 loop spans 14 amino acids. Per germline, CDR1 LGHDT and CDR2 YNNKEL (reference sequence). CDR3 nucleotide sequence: TGTGCCAGCAGTCCAGAGGACACCCCTAATGAGCAGTTCTTC. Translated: CASSPEDTPNEQFF.

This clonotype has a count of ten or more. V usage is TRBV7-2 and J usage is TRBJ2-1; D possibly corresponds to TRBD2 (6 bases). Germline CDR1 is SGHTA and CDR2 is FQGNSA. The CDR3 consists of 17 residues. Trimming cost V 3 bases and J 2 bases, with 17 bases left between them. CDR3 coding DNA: TGTGCCAGCAGCTTTCGGGCTAGCGCTCAGACCTACAATGAGCAGTTCTTC. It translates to CASSFRASAQTYNEQFF.

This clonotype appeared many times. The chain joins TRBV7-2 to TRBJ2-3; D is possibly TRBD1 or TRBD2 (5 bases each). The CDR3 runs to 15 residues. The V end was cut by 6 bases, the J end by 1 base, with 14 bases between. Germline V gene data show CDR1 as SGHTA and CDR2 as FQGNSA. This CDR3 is CASSAGTLGTDTQYF. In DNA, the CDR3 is TGTGCCAGCAGTGCCGGGACCCTGGGCACAGATACGCAGTATTTT.

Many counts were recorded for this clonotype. The DNA of the CDR3 is TGTGCCAGCAGGCCGGGGACAGGGCTGGAAAAACTGTTTTTT. Its protein product is CASRPGTGLEKLFF. This sequence joins TRBV12-3 or TRBV12-4 and TRBJ1-4; 9 bases are shared with TRBD1. Trimming removed 6 bases from V and 8 bases from J; junction bases left unmatched: 7. The CDR3 covers 14 residues.

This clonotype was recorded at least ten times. Here the CDR3 DNA reads TGTGCCAGCAGCCAAGAGATCGGTACCCAAGAGACCCAGTACTTC. Translation: CASSQEIGTQETQYF. This chain links TRBV3-1 with TRBJ2-5; D not certain. Germline V gives CDR1 LGHDT, CDR2 YNNKEL (reference sequence). Trimming stripped 0 bases from V and 1 base from J, with 9 bases between. This CDR3 comprises 15 residues.

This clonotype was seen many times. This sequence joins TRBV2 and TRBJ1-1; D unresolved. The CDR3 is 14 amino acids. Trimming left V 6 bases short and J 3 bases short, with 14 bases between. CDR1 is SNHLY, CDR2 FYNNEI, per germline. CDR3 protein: CASRGEVGYTEAFF. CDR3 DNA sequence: TGTGCCAGCAGAGGTGAGGTGGGTTACACTGAAGCTTTCTTT.

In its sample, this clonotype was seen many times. For the CDR3, the DNA is TGTGCCAGCAGCTTAAGGGGGGGCGCCCCCTACGAGCAGTACTTC. It translates to CASSLRGGAPYEQYF. The gene calls are TRBV7-2 and TRBJ2-7; perhaps TRBD2 as D (7 bases). CDR3 size: 15 residues. V lost 2 bases, J lost 2 bases, and 13 bases lay in between. Germline V lookup: CDR1 SGHTA, CDR2 FQGNSA.

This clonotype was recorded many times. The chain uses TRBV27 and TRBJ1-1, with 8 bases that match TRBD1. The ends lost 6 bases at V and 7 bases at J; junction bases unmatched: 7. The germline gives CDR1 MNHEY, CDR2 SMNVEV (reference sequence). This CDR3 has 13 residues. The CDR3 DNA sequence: TGTGCCAGCAGCGAGGACAGGGCCCTTGAAGCTTTCTTT. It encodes CASSEDRALEAFF.

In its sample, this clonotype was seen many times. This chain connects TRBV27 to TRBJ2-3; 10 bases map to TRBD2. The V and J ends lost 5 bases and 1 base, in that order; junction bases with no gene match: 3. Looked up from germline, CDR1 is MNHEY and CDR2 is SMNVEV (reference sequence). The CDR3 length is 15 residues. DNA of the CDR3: TGTGCCAGCAGTGATGGGACTAGCGGCACAGATACGCAGTATTTT. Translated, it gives CASSDGTSGTDTQYF.

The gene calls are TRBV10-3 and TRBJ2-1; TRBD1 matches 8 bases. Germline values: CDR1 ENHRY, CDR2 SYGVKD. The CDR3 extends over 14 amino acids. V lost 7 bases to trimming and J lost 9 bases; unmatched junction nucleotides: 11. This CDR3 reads CAITGTGPDGEQFF. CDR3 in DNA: TGTGCCATCACCGGGACAGGCCCGGATGGTGAGCAGTTCTTC.

The CDR3 protein is CASRVQGPIAKNIQYF. CDR3 nucleotide sequence: TGTGCCAGCCGAGTACAGGGCCCCATAGCCAAAAACATTCAGTACTTC. The chain employs TRBV6-1 and TRBJ2-4; D is possibly TRBD1 (6 bases). From germline, CDR1 is MNHNS and CDR2 SASEGT. V was cut by 8 bases and J by 0 bases, with 17 bases left in between. This CDR3 has 16 residues.

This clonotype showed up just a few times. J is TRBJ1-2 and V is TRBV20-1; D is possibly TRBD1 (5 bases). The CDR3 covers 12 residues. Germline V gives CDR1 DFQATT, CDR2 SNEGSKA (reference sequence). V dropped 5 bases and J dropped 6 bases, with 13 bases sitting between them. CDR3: CSAPRDDHGYTF. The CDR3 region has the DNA TGCAGTGCTCCTCGGGACGACCATGGCTACACCTTC.

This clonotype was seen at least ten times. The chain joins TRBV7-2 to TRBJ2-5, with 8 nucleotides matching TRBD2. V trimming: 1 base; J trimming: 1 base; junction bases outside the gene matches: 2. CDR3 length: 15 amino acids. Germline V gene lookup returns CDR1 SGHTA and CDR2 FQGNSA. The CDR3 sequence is CASSLVSGVQETQYF. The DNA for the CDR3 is TGTGCCAGCAGCTTAGTTAGCGGGGTCCAAGAGACCCAGTACTTC.

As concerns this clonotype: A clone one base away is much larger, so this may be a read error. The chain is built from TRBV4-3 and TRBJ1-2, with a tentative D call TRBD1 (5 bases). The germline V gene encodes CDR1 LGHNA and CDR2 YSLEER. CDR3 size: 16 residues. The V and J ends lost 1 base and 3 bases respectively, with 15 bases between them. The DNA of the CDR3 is TGCGCCAGCAGCCAAGGGGGCAGCGACTTTGACTATGGCTACACCTTC. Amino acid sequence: CASSQGGSDFDYGYTF.

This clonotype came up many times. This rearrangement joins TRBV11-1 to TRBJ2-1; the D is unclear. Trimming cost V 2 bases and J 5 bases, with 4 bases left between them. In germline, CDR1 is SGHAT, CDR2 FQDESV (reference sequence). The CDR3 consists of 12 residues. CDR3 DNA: TGTGCCAGCAGCTTAACAAACAATGAGCAGTTCTTC. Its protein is CASSLTNNEQFF.